The clone carrying this T cell receptor (beta chain) was detected once. The data originate from a study of OX40 agonist ivuxolimab in advanced cancers. The germline V gene encodes CDR1 MGHRA and CDR2 YSYEKL. Trimming removed 2 bases at V and 1 base at J, with 9 bases between. The CDR3 covers 15 residues. Clones were sequenced by immunoSEQ multiplex PCR, and TCRdb holds only the in-frame ones, with some missing. The sample holds tens of thousands of clones, about 90% seen once. This specimen was CD4+ or CD8+ T cells sorted from blood, taken in a trial of the OX40 agonist ivuxolimab. J is TRBJ1-5 and V is TRBV4-1; D is undetermined. The sequence was collected from an adult with an advanced solid tumor such as melanoma, head and neck, liver or kidney cancer. The CDR3 loop reads CASSQSPGSNQPQHF. In DNA form, the CDR3 reads TGCGCCAGCAGCCAAAGCCCGGGGAGCAATCAGCCCCAGCATTTT.